This TCR beta chain was captured in a study of cytomegalovirus exposure and HLA in healthy donors. Study overall: Earlier, 100 million to 120 million unique TCR beta sequences were recovered from about 200 million T cells by an analysis.

The PCR made use of 60 Vbeta and 13 Jbeta primers. The assay was immunoSEQ multiplex PCR, and TCRdb's table has in-frame clones only and misses some. Of about 68,000 clones listed, roughly four fifths are singletons. Study-wide points: Associated with cytomegalovirus, according to the listing, were 164 TCR beta chains. Through in vitro validation, a few CMV-associated chains were shown to be specific for CMV antigens. The study assumed roughly uniform donor sequencing depth for presence/absence analyses.

CDR3 length: 13 residues. Germline V gene sequence: CDR1 MNHNS, CDR2 SASEGT. As concerns this clone: The antigen remains undetermined.

What was sequenced was PBMCs. The TCR sequence derives from a human donor in good health. This rearrangement joins TRBV6-1 to TRBJ2-5; TRBD1 matches 8 bases. The end of the DNA aligns better with TRBJ2-7, so the J call may be wrong. CDR3 DNA: TGTGCCAGCAGTGTTGGGACAGGTTACGAGCAGTACTTC. The encoded protein is CASSVGTGYEQYF.